This section outlines one T cell receptor (beta chain) sequence together with its context. There is no known antigen for this receptor. No much larger clone is present one base from it, and per-base qualities are unavailable. The CDR3 numbers 13 residues from cysteine through phenylalanine. CDR3 DNA is the only sequence kept; it has 39 bases, read in frame from the first base. V lost 1 base and J lost 7 bases; the stretch between them is 9 bases long. Sequences SGHDT (CDR1) and YYEEEE (CDR2) are obtained from the germline V gene. This record belongs to a study of graft-versus-host responses after intestinal transplantation (TCRdb year 2021). The study in broad terms: The transplants that recipients got were multivisceral, liver-intestinal, or isolated intestinal. Every recipient was given anti-thymocyte globulin induction, followed by approximately three years of maintenance tacrolimus and steroids. After intestinal transplantation, graft-versus-host and host-versus-graft alloreactive T cell clones were followed in the graft, circulation and bone marrow using bulk TCR-beta CDR3 sequencing. To identify alloreactive clones, pre-transplant mixed lymphocyte reaction products were sequenced and compared with unstimulated pre-transplant donor and recipient T cells. The cohort enrolled 24 intestinal transplant recipients, one of whom was a retransplant, and a few patients without pretransplant specimens were excluded. A peak of at least 4% donor T cells among recipient peripheral blood mononuclear cells was the definition used for donor T cell macrochimerism. Samples from a few later patients were sequenced in-house on an Illumina MiSeq with MiXCR processing rather than by the commercial service.

What the research found in general, with its limitations: The relatively low number and heterogeneity of intestinal transplant patients limited the conclusions. Peak levels of circulating GvH clones were associated with declines in HvG clones early after transplant. High GvH to HvG T cell clonal ratios were observed in the allografts of patients with donor T cell macrochimerism. GvH clones were detected in recipient bone marrow, and some of these GvH clones were observed earlier in ileal mucosa or blood, consistent with an intestinal mucosal origin.

Libraries came from the immunoSEQ multiplex PCR assay. For most patients, genomic DNA was subjected to high-throughput TCR-beta CDR3 sequencing by Adaptive Biotechnologies. The study's own analysis went as follows. Adaptive's ImmunoSEQ software supplied the TCR sequencing data for around 19 patients, while MiXCR and VDJtools were used to process three other patients. CDR3 nucleotide sequences shared between donor and recipient were removed because their origin could not be assigned. To count as alloreactive, a clone needed at least 2-fold expansion over unstimulated cells and a minimum CFSE-low frequency of 0.002% (template counts) or 0.001% (read counts). A clone was considered mappable if detected in the sequenced pre-transplant spleen, lymph node, or MLR CFSE-low populations of the donor or recipient. Cumulative frequency of alloreactive clones was calculated as a percentage of all sequences weighted by copy number. TCRdb limited this immuneACCESS table to in-frame rearrangements with V and J called. A share of clones is missing; checked studies link under half to unresolved V genes, and the rest is unexplained. Clonal size and the V and J genes are those of that table, whereas D and trimming came from the DNA. In all, the sample holds 9,100 or so clones, and about 93% of those were seen once. The ten largest clones represent 2% to 3% of the sample.

Blood samples were collected up to 4 times in the first month after transplant and then at least monthly when available. The clonotype originates from a human patient who received an intestinal transplant, so some T cells may come from the graft donor. Rearrangement joined TRBV5-6 to TRBJ1-5; a confident D gene designation cannot be given. Sequencing used PBMCs, obtained just over 42 days after intestinal transplant. The CDR3 in this case is CASSLTGHQPQHF. The DNA is as follows: TGTGCCAGCAGCTTGACTGGGCACCAGCCCCAGCATTTT.